This record covers a single TCR beta chain. CDR3 length equals 13 residues. V lost 6 bases, J lost 9 bases, and 17 bases lay in between. These data belong to a study of blood T cell repertoires in COVID-19. Whole-study context: Acute-phase and convalescent COVID-19 samples originated in the United States, Italy and Spain. T cells, B-cell-depleted T cells, or PBMCs supplied cDNA or gDNA.

Original processing notes: Reference gene primer amplification gave nucleated cell count estimates. Libraries were prepared by immunoSEQ multiplex PCR; TCRdb keeps only in-frame clonotypes and omits some of them. V and J calls and clone size are copied from that table; D and trimming were computed from the DNA. The sample carries approximately 94,000 clones, roughly 87% recorded once. The rearrangement links TRBV12-3 or TRBV12-4 to TRBJ2-5; tentative D call: TRBD1 (6 bases). Sequenced input: peripheral blood. This sequence originates from a young man in a cohort sampled during active COVID-19. In DNA, the CDR3 is TGTGCCAGCAGCCTCACAGGGTTCGGGGCCCAGTACTTC. Encoded protein: CASSLTGFGAQYF.